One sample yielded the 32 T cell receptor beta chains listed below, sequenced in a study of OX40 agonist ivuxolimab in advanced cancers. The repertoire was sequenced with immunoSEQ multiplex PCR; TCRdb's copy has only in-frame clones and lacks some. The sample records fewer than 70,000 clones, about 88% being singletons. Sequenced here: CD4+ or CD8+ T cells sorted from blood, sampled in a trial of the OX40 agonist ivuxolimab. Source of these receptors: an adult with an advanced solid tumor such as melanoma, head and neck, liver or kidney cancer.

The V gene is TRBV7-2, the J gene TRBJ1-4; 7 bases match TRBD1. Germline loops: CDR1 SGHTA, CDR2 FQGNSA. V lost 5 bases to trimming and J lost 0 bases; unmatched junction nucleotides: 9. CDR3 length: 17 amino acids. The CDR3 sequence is CASSLRTGFATNEKLFF. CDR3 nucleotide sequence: TGTGCCAGCAGCCTAAGGACAGGCTTCGCAACTAATGAAAAACTGTTTTTT.

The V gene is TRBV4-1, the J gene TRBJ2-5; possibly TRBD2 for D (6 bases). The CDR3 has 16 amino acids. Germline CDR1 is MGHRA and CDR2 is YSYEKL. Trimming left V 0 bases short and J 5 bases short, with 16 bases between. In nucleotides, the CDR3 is TGCGCCAGCAGCCAAGAGGTCGGGGGACCCCGGGAGACCCAGTACTTC. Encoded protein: CASSQEVGGPRETQYF.

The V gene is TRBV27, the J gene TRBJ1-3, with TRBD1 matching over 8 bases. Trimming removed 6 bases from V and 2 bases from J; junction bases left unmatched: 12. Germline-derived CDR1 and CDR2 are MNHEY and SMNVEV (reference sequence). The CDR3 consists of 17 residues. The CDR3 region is CASSQLRTGYTGNTIYF. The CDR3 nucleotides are TGTGCCAGCAGCCAATTGAGGACAGGGTATACTGGAAACACCATATATTTT.

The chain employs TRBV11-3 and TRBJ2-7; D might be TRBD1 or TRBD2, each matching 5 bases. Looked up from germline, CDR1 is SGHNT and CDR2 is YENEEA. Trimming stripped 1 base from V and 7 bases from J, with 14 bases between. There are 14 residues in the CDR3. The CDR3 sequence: CASSLGDPKSEQYF. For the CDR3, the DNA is TGTGCCAGCAGCTTAGGGGACCCAAAGTCGGAGCAGTACTTC.

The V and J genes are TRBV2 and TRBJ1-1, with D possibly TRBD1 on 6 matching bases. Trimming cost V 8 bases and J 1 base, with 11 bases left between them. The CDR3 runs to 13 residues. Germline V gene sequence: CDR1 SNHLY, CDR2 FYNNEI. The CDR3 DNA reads TGTGCCAGCTGGGGACATACGAACACTGAAGCTTTCTTT. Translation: CASWGHTNTEAFF.

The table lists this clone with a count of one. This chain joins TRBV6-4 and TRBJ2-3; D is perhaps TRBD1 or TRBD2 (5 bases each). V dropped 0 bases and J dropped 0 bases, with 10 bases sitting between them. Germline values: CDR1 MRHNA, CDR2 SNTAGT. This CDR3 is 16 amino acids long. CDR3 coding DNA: TGTGCCAGCAGTGACTCGGGGGATTTAAGCACAGATACGCAGTATTTT. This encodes CASSDSGDLSTDTQYF.

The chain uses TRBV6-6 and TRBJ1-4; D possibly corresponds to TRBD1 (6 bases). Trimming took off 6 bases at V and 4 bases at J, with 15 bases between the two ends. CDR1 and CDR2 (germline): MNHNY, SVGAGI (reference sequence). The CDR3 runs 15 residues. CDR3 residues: CASRKEGGLNEKLFF. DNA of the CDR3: TGTGCCAGCAGAAAAGAGGGGGGGCTTAATGAAAAACTGTTTTTT.

CDR3 loop: CASSGWQPNQPQHF. In DNA form, the CDR3 reads TGTGCCAGCAGTGGGTGGCAACCCAATCAGCCCCAGCATTTT. The rearrangement joins TRBV2 to TRBJ1-5; D is unclear. The germline V gene encodes CDR1 SNHLY and CDR2 FYNNEI. This CDR3 contains 14 residues. V was trimmed by 4 bases and J by 3 bases, leaving 10 bases between them.

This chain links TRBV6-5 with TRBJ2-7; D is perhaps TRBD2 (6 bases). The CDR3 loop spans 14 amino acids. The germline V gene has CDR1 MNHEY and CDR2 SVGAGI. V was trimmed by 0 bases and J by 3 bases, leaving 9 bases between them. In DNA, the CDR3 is TGTGCCAGCAGTTACTCACGGGGGAACTACGAGCAGTACTTC. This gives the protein CASSYSRGNYEQYF.

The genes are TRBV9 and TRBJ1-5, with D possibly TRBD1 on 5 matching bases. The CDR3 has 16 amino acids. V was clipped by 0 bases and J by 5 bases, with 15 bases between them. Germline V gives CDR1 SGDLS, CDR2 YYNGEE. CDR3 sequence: CASSVGQGRGDQPQHF. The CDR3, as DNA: TGTGCCAGCAGCGTAGGGCAGGGCCGGGGGGATCAGCCCCAGCATTTT.

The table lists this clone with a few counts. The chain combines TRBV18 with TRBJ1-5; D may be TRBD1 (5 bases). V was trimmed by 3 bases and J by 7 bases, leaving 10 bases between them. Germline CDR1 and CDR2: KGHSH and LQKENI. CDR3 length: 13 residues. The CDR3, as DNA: TGTGCCAGCTCACCCCAGGGAGAACAGCCCCAGCATTTT. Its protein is CASSPQGEQPQHF.

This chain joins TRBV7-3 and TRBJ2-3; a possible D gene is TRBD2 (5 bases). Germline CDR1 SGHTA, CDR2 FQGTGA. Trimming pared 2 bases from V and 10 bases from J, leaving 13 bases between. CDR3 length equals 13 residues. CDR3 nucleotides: TGTGCCAGCAGCTTAGTGGGGTCGGGGTCGCAGTATTTT. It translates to CASSLVGSGSQYF.

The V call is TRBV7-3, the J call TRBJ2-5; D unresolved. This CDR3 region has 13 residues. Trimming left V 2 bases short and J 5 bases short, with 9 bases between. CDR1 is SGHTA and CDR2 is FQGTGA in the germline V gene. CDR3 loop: CASSLEDRETQYF. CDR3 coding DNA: TGTGCCAGCAGCTTAGAGGATAGGGAGACCCAGTACTTC.

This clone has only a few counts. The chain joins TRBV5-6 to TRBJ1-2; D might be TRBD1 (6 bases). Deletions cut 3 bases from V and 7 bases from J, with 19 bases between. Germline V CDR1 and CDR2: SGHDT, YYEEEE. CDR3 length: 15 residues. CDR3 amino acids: CASSSRTVAESGYTF. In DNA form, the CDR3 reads TGTGCCAGCAGCTCACGGACAGTTGCGGAAAGTGGCTACACCTTC.

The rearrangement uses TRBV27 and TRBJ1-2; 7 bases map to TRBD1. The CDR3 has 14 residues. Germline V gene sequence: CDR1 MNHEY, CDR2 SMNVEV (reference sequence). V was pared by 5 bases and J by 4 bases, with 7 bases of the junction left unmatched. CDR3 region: CASSRDSFSYGYTF. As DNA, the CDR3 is TGTGCCAGCAGTCGGGACAGCTTTTCCTATGGCTACACCTTC.

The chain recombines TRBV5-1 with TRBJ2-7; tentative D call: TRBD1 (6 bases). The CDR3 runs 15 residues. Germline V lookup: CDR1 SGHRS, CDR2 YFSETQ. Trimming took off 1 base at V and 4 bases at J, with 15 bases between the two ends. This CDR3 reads CASSLSGGSGYEQYF. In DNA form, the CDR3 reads TGCGCCAGCAGCTTGTCTGGGGGCTCTGGTTACGAGCAGTACTTC.

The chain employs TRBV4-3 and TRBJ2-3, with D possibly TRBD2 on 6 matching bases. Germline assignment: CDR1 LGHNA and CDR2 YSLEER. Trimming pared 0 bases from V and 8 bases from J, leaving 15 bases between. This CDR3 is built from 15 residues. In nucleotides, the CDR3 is TGCGCCAGCAGCCAAGATTCCGGGAGTAGGGTTACGCAGTATTTT. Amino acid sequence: CASSQDSGSRVTQYF.

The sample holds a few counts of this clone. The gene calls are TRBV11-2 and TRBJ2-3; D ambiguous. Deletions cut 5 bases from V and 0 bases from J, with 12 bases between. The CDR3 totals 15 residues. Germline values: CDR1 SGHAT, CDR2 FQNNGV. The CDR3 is CASSRASASTDTQYF. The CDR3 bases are TGTGCCAGCAGCCGCGCCTCAGCCAGCACAGATACGCAGTATTTT.

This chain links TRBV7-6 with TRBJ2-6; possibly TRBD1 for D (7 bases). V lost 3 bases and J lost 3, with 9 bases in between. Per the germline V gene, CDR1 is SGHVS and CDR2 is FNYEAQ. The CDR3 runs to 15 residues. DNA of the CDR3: TGTGCCAGCAGCTTTCAGGGGGGTGGGGCCAACGTCCTGACTTTC. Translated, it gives CASSFQGGGANVLTF.

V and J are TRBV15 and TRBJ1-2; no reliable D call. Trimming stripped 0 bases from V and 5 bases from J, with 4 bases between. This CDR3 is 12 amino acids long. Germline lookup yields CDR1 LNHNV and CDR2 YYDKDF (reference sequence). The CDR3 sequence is CATSRDFYGYTF. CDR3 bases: TGTGCCACCAGCAGAGATTTTTATGGCTACACCTTC.

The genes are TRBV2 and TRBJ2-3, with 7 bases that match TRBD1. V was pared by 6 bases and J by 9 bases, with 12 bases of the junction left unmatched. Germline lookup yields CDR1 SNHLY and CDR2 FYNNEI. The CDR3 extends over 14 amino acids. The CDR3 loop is CASRPDRTQVTQYF. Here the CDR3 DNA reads TGTGCCAGCAGACCGGACAGGACACAAGTAACGCAGTATTTT.

The CDR3 DNA sequence: TGTGCCAGCAGCCCCACAGCCCTCCCCGGGGCCTATGGCTACACCTTC. Translated: CASSPTALPGAYGYTF. The chain recombines TRBV11-2 with TRBJ1-2, with D tentatively TRBD1 (5 bases). Germline assignment: CDR1 SGHAT and CDR2 FQNNGV. The CDR3 runs to 16 residues. The ends were cut back, 5 bases at V and 4 bases at J, with 20 bases in the middle.

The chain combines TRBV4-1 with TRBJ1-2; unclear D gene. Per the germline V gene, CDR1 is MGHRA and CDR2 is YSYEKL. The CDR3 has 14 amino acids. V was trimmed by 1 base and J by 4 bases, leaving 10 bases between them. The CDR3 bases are TGCGCCAGCAGCCAAGGTGGAGCCGTCTATGGCTACACCTTC. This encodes CASSQGGAVYGYTF.

CDR3 in amino acids: CSVLAGNSPLHF. The CDR3 region has the DNA TGCAGCGTTTTGGCGGGGAATTCACCCCTCCACTTT. The chain has TRBV29-1 and TRBJ1-6; D is unresolved. Trimming pared 5 bases from V and 7 bases from J, leaving 9 bases between. Germline V gene data show CDR1 as SQVTM and CDR2 as ANQGSEA. The CDR3 has 12 amino acids.

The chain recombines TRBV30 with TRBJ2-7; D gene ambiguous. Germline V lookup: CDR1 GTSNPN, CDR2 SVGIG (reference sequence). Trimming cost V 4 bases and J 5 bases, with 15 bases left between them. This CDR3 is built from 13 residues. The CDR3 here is CAWIRWASDEQYF. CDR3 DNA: TGTGCCTGGATTCGGTGGGCGTCCGACGAGCAGTACTTC.

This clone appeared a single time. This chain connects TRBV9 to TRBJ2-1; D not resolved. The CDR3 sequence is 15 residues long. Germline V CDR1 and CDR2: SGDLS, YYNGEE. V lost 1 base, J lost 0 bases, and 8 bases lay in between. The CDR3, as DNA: TGTGCCAGCAGCGTATTGGTTTCCTCCTACAATGAGCAGTTCTTC. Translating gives CASSVLVSSYNEQFF.

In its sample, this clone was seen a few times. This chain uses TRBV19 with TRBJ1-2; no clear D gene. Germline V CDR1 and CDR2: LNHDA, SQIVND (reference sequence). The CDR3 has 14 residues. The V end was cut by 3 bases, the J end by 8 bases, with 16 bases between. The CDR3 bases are TGTGCCAGTAGTATGGGGTACAACGGCGACGGCTACACCTTC. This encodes CASSMGYNGDGYTF.

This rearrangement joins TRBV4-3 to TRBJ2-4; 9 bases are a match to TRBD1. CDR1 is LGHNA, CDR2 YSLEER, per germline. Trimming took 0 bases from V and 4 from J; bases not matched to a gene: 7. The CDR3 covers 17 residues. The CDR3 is CASSQDFSGQGKNIQYF. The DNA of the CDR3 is TGCGCCAGCAGCCAAGATTTTTCGGGACAGGGTAAAAACATTCAGTACTTC.

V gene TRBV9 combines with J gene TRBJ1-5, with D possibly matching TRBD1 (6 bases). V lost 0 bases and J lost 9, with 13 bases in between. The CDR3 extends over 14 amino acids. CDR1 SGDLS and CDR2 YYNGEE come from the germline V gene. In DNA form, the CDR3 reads TGTGCCAGCAGCGTAGGGGACACGACGACGCCCCAGCATTTT. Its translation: CASSVGDTTTPQHF.

The CDR3 region is CASSSFRDIKNTIYF. DNA for the CDR3: TGTGCCAGCAGCTCGTTCCGGGACATTAAAAACACCATATATTTT. V and J are TRBV7-9 and TRBJ1-3; TRBD1 is a possible D gene (6 bases). Between the trimmed V and J ends, which lost 4 bases and 6 bases, there was a span of 16 bases. There are 15 residues in the CDR3. Germline V gene lookup returns CDR1 SEHNR and CDR2 FQNEAQ (reference sequence).

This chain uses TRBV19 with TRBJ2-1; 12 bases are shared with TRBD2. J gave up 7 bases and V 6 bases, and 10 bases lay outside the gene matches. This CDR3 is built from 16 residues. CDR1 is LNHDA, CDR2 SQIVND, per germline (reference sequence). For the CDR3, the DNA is TGTGCCAGTAGCTTAATCCTAGCGGGGGGGAATAATGAGCAGTTCTTC. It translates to CASSLILAGGNNEQFF.

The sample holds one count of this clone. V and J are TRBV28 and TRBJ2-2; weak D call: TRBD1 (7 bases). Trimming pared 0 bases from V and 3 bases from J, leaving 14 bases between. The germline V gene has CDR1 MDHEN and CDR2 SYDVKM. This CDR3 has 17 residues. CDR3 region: CASSLWAGGKYTGELFF. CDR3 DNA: TGTGCCAGCAGTTTATGGGCAGGGGGGAAATACACCGGGGAGCTGTTTTTT.